This section outlines one T cell receptor (beta chain) sequence together with its context. The clone's antigen remains unknown. No quality values exist for individual bases; no much larger clone is one base distant. This sample stems from a study of blood T cell repertoires in COVID-19 (dated by TCRdb to about 2020). As for the study more broadly: Collaborator samples came from the United States, Italy and Spain and covered acute and convalescent phases of COVID-19. Nearly every sample came with metadata listing a de-identified subject ID, COVID-19 status, age in years and sex. The prospective study material was composed of cDNA or gDNA derived from T cells, B-cell-depleted T cells, or PBMCs. Where HLA class I and class II types were available, the types were taken from metadata supplied by the sample provider, not from assay-based typing. The samples were drawn from the first 160 participants of the ongoing ImmuneRACE study and from some 1,300 subjects provided by 6 global collaborators. A freely available public database, intended as a resource for researchers studying the immune response to SARS-CoV-2, is where the repertoires were released. Subjects who had been exposed to COVID-19, were actively infected with it, or had recovered from it provided the deeply sampled blood TCRbeta repertoires that made up the dataset. Findings and caveats that apply to the study as a whole: The quantity of clinical and demographic metadata differed by source and by participant and was supplied without curation.

The immunoSEQ Assay, a bias-controlled multiplex PCR, was used to amplify TCRbeta CDR3 regions from genomic DNA. In the paper's pipeline: Within the assay, amplification of reference gene primers was used to estimate how many nucleated cells each sample contained. To quantify the absolute abundance of each unique TCRbeta CDR3 rearrangement, sequence reads were collapsed and filtered. For each sample, productive Simpson clonality was calculated by taking the square root of Simpson's diversity index across productive rearrangements. TCRdb carries this immuneACCESS record with in-frame sequences only. Its versions omit some clonotypes, under half of them owing to an unresolved V gene in the studies checked, with the rest unexplained. V and J calls plus clone size are reproduced from that table; the DNA served to infer D and trimming. Here the sample has over 110,000 clones; 81% occur a single time. The ten top clones hold 7% to 10% of the sample.

Each collaborating institution followed its own protocols to collect whole blood in K2EDTA tubes. For TCRbeta analysis, collaborators shipped samples as frozen whole blood, isolated PBMCs, or DNA extracted from either of those sample types. Measured from the cysteine to the phenylalanine, the CDR3 is 14 residues long. Only the CDR3 DNA is retained, 42 bases long and in frame from the first base. Trimming accounts for 4 bases at V and 2 bases at J, while the number of junction bases matched to no gene is 1. From the germline V gene, CDR1 is SQVTM and CDR2 is ANQGSEA. The sequence links TRBV29-1 to TRBJ2-6; 8 bases in between match TRBD1. Sequencing was done on a sample of peripheral blood. The TCR sequence derives from a human donor in a cohort sampled during active COVID-19. The CDR3 reads as follows: CSVADRAGANVLTF. The sequenced DNA is TGCAGCGTTGCGGACAGGGCTGGGGCCAACGTCCTGACTTTC.